The 30 T cell receptor beta chains in this list originate from one sample, sequenced in a study of blood T cell repertoires in COVID-19 (TCRdb year 2020). The library was made by the immunoSEQ multiplex PCR assay. TCRdb mirrors the immuneACCESS table, restricted to in-frame sequences. Some clones are absent from its copies; in checked studies, under half trace to an unresolved V gene, and the reason for the others is unknown. The sample table records around 400,000 clones; around 87% of these occur just once. Together, the top ten hold 2.3% of the sample. The material sequenced was peripheral blood. Receptors originate from a woman aged 55-69 years with COVID-19, enrolled during active disease.

V and J are TRBV5-1 and TRBJ2-7; 8 nucleotides agree with TRBD1. There are 15 residues in the CDR3. After removal of 7 bases from V and 2 bases from J, the junction contained 11 bases not matched to a gene. The germline V gene encodes CDR1 SGHRS and CDR2 YFSETQ. The CDR3 loop is CASRIEAGGAYEQYF. The CDR3 bases are TGCGCCAGCCGAATAGAGGCAGGGGGCGCCTACGAGCAGTACTTC. Based on the CDR3 plus reference TRBV5-1 and TRBJ2-7, the full variable domain is KAGVTQTPRYLIKTRGQQVTLSCSPISGHRSVSWYQQTPGQGLQFLFEYFSETQRNKGNFPGRFSGRQFSNSRSEMNVSTLELGDSALYLCASRIEAGGAYEQYFGPGTRLTVT.

This sequence joins TRBV19 and TRBJ1-1; TRBD1 matches 7 bases. The CDR3 is made up of 14 amino acids. Per the germline V gene, CDR1 is LNHDA and CDR2 is SQIVND (reference sequence). The V and J ends lost 3 bases and 4 bases, in that order; junction bases with no gene match: 5. CDR3 in DNA: TGTGCCAGTAGTATGTGGCAGGGGGGCACTGAAGCTTTCTTT. It codes for CASSMWQGGTEAFF.

The chain is built from TRBV5-4 and TRBJ2-2, with 7 nucleotides matching TRBD1. J was trimmed by 0 bases and V by 2 bases; bases with no gene match: 4. The CDR3 spans 16 residues. The germline gives CDR1 SGHNT, CDR2 YYREEE (reference sequence). In DNA, the CDR3 is TGTGCCAGCAGCTTCCAGCAGGGGGCGAACACCGGGGAGCTGTTTTTT. This encodes CASSFQQGANTGELFF.

In DNA, the CDR3 is TGTGCCAGCAGAAAAGGAGGGATCACCGGGGAGCTGTTTTTT. This sequence encodes CASRKGGITGELFF. The chain uses TRBV28 and TRBJ2-2; D might be TRBD2 (6 bases). V was pared by 6 bases and J by 4 bases, with 12 bases between. Germline V CDR1 and CDR2: MDHEN, SYDVKM. The CDR3 extends over 14 amino acids.

In its sample, this clone was seen a few times. V is TRBV7-8 and J is TRBJ2-3, with 7 bases that match TRBD1. The germline CDR1 and CDR2 sequences are SGHVS and FQNEAQ. V trimming: 4 bases; J trimming: 5 bases; junction bases outside the gene matches: 9. There are 15 residues in the CDR3. The DNA for the CDR3 is TGTGCCAGCAGCTCCCCATTACAGGGGAGAGATACGCAGTATTTT. Protein sequence: CASSSPLQGRDTQYF. Looking up the rest from reference TRBV7-8 and TRBJ2-3 gives the full variable domain: GAGVSQSPRYKVAKRGQDVALRCDPISGHVSLFWYQQALGQGPEFLTYFQNEAQLDKSGLPSDRFFAERPEGSVSTLKIQRTQQEDSAVYLCASSSPLQGRDTQYFGPGTRLTVL.

Here the CDR3 DNA reads TGTGCCAGCAGCTTAGGAGGCCCTACTAGCGGGGGGCTCCAAGAGACCCAGTACTTC. Protein sequence: CASSLGGPTSGGLQETQYF. This chain joins TRBV7-3 and TRBJ2-5, with 12 bases lining up with TRBD2. Per germline, CDR1 SGHTA and CDR2 FQGTGA. CDR3 length: 19 residues. Unmatched junction bases numbered 11, after V lost 2 bases and J lost 1 base.

V gene TRBV28 combines with J gene TRBJ2-6; a weak D match, TRBD1 (6 bases). Germline assignment: CDR1 MDHEN and CDR2 SYDVKM. The CDR3 has 15 residues. V was shortened by 10 bases and J by 0 bases, with 13 bases between the two germline ends. The CDR3 coding sequence is TGTGCCACCGGGACACCCAGCTCTGGGGCCAACGTCCTGACTTTC. Translating it yields CATGTPSSGANVLTF.

The chain links TRBV12-5 to TRBJ1-1; D is uncertain. This CDR3 has 12 residues. Germline V gives CDR1 LGHNT, CDR2 FRNRAP. V was cut by 1 base and J by 8 bases, with 8 bases left in between. CDR3 sequence (DNA): TGTGCTAGTGGTTTGGGACCGGGAGAAGCTTTCTTT. It encodes CASGLGPGEAFF.

The chain joins TRBV10-3 to TRBJ2-1; D possibly corresponds to TRBD1 (6 bases). Trimming stripped 2 bases from V and 4 bases from J, with 9 bases between. The germline CDR1 and CDR2 sequences are ENHRY and SYGVKD. The CDR3 covers 14 residues. CDR3 in DNA: TGTGCCATCAGTGAGGGACAGCCTTACAATGAGCAGTTCTTC. As protein: CAISEGQPYNEQFF.

J is TRBJ1-5 and V is TRBV2, with D perhaps TRBD1 (5 bases). CDR1 SNHLY and CDR2 FYNNEI come from the germline V gene. Trimming stripped 7 bases from V and 5 bases from J, with 12 bases between. This CDR3 has 13 residues. The CDR3 protein is CASKGPRDQPQHF. Written as DNA, the CDR3 is TGTGCCAGCAAGGGGCCAAGAGATCAGCCCCAGCATTTT.

This clone occurred once. CDR3 protein: CASSGTGGWETQYF. CDR3 sequence (DNA): TGCGCCAGCAGCGGGACAGGGGGCTGGGAGACCCAGTACTTC. The V gene is TRBV5-1, the J gene TRBJ2-5; the match to TRBD1 covers 12 bases. Germline trimming cut 4 bases from V and 5 bases from J; bases unmatched to any gene: 3. Germline lookup yields CDR1 SGHRS and CDR2 YFSETQ. The CDR3 consists of 14 residues.

The gene calls are TRBV19 and TRBJ1-4, with 11 nucleotides matching TRBD1. The germline CDR1 and CDR2 sequences are LNHDA and SQIVND (reference sequence). The CDR3 is 16 residues long. V shed 3 bases, J shed 8 bases, and the junction held 8 bases outside the gene matches. The CDR3 DNA is TGTGCCAGTAGTATTCGCGGACAGGGGGCATGGGAAAAACTGTTTTTT. Translation gives CASSIRGQGAWEKLFF.

Concerning this clone itself: Other DNA sequences within the sample encode an identical CDR3. The J gene is TRBJ1-1, the V gene TRBV6-5; 11 bases align to TRBD1. After removal of 3 bases from V and 4 bases from J, the junction contained 1 base not matched to a gene. CDR3 length: 14 residues. Germline CDR1 is MNHEY and CDR2 is SVGAGI. The CDR3 reads CASSYGTGGTEAFF. The DNA for the CDR3 is TGTGCCAGCAGTTATGGGACAGGGGGCACTGAAGCTTTCTTT.

The chain combines TRBV29-1 with TRBJ1-5, with D possibly TRBD1 on 6 matching bases. V was clipped by 0 bases and J by 11 bases, with 17 bases between them. CDR3 length: 14 amino acids. Germline lookup yields CDR1 SQVTM and CDR2 ANQGSEA. CDR3 in DNA: TGCAGCGTTGAAGAGGACAGTTCATTCTCGACCCAGCATTTT. Encoded protein: CSVEEDSSFSTQHF.

This chain joins TRBV2 and TRBJ1-1; 9 bases are a match to TRBD1. With 6 bases clipped from V and 7 bases from J, the junction kept 9 bases outside the gene matches. This CDR3 is 14 amino acids long. Germline values: CDR1 SNHLY, CDR2 FYNNEI. In nucleotides, the CDR3 is TGTGCCAGCAGGGGGACAGGGAGGGGAGGTGAAGCTTTCTTT. Translated, it gives CASRGTGRGGEAFF. Looking up the rest from reference TRBV2 and TRBJ1-1 gives the full variable domain: EPEVTQTPSHQVTQMGQEVILRCVPISNHLYFYWYRQILGQKVEFLVSFYNNEISEKSEIFDDQFSVERPDGSNFTLKIRSTKLEDSAMYFCASRGTGRGGEAFFGQGTRLTVV.

This clone was seen only once. The chain has TRBV6-5 and TRBJ2-7; TRBD2 matches at 8 bases. This CDR3 is built from 16 residues. Looked up from germline, CDR1 is MNHEY and CDR2 is SVGAGI. V dropped 3 bases and J dropped 6; count of bases not matched to a gene: 13. In DNA form, the CDR3 reads TGTGCCAGCAGTTATCGTGGCGTTGCGGGGGGCTTCGAGCAGTACTTC. This encodes CASSYRGVAGGFEQYF.

The chain combines TRBV3-1 (or the pseudogene TRBV3-2) with TRBJ2-7, with a tentative D call TRBD1 (5 bases). The V and J ends lost 1 base and 7 bases respectively, with 14 bases between them. CDR1 and CDR2 from the germline V gene are LGHDT and YNNKEL (reference sequence). CDR3 length: 14 amino acids. The CDR3 region has the DNA TGTGCCAGCAGCCAAGGGACACGGGCGCAAGAGCAGTACTTC. It is translated as CASSQGTRAQEQYF.

This clone was seen only once. This chain links TRBV6-4 with TRBJ1-5, with TRBD1 as a possible D gene (5 bases). Deletions cut 2 bases from V and 7 bases from J, with 9 bases between. Germline assignment: CDR1 MRHNA and CDR2 SNTAGT. The CDR3 spans 13 residues. The CDR3 here is CASSDERGQPQHF. CDR3 nucleotides: TGTGCCAGCAGTGACGAACGGGGGCAGCCCCAGCATTTT.

The gene calls are TRBV12-5 and TRBJ2-1; D might be TRBD2 (5 bases). The CDR3 contains 12 residues. The germline V gene encodes CDR1 LGHNT and CDR2 FRNRAP. Trimming pared 5 bases from V and 7 bases from J, leaving 9 bases between. CDR3 sequence: CASGLTGNEQFF. DNA for the CDR3: TGTGCTAGTGGTCTGACGGGAAATGAGCAGTTCTTC.

The CDR3 bases are TGTGCCAGCAGCCGAAGCGGCGGGGGAGGGGAGCTGTTTTTT. Protein sequence: CASSRSGGGGELFF. The J gene is TRBJ2-2, the V gene TRBV11-2; the match to TRBD2 covers 7 bases. Germline CDR1 is SGHAT and CDR2 is FQNNGV. The ends lost 5 bases at V and 8 bases at J; junction bases unmatched: 8. There are 14 residues in the CDR3.

This chain links TRBV4-1 with TRBJ2-4, with 7 positions matching TRBD1. The J segment lost 0 bases and the V segment lost 4 bases, leaving 9 bases of the junction unmatched. The CDR3 sequence is 17 residues long. Germline assignment: CDR1 MGHRA and CDR2 YSYEKL. The CDR3 loop is CASSPQTGSLAKNIQYF. Here the CDR3 DNA reads TGCGCCAGCAGCCCCCAGACAGGGTCTTTAGCCAAAAACATTCAGTACTTC.

The chain joins TRBV29-1 to TRBJ1-1; 10 bases are shared with TRBD1. Germline V gene data show CDR1 as SQVTM and CDR2 as ANQGSEA. The trim removed 7 bases at V and 4 bases at J, leaving 6 bases unmatched. This CDR3 is 13 amino acids long. CDR3 sequence: CSADRGHGTEAFF. CDR3 sequence (DNA): TGCAGCGCTGACAGGGGGCACGGCACTGAAGCTTTCTTT.

The chain couples TRBV6-1 to TRBJ2-5, with 12 nucleotides matching TRBD2. This CDR3 region has 16 residues. In germline, CDR1 is MNHNS, CDR2 SASEGT. Trimming at V came to 4 bases and at J to 5 bases, leaving 8 bases not matched to a gene. In nucleotides, the CDR3 is TGTGCCAGCAGTGCTAGTCGGACTAGCGGGGCCGAGACCCAGTACTTC. Translated: CASSASRTSGAETQYF.

This clone has a handful of counts. The V and J genes are TRBV29-1 and TRBJ1-2; TRBD1 is a possible D gene (5 bases). Germline CDR1 reads SQVTM; CDR2 reads ANQGSEA. This CDR3 has 13 amino acids. V was trimmed by 2 bases and J by 7 bases, leaving 14 bases between them. The chain's CDR3 is CSVEKDTGGGYTF. Written as DNA, the CDR3 is TGCAGCGTTGAAAAAGACACAGGCGGTGGCTACACCTTC.

The chain uses TRBV28 and TRBJ1-1, with TRBD1 as a possible D gene (6 bases). The CDR3 length is 14 residues. Germline loops: CDR1 MDHEN, CDR2 SYDVKM. V lost 6 bases and J 2 bases, leaving 13 bases between the germline ends. CDR3 sequence reads: CASRSTGDNTEAFF. For the CDR3, the DNA is TGTGCCAGCAGGTCGACAGGCGATAACACTGAAGCTTTCTTT.

The CDR3 DNA follows: TGTGCCAGCAGCTTAGGGGCGGGGACCACAGATACGCAGTATTTT. This gives the protein CASSLGAGTTDTQYF. V and J are TRBV7-2 and TRBJ2-3; D is perhaps TRBD2 (6 bases). The CDR3 spans 15 residues. CDR1 SGHTA and CDR2 FQGNSA come from the germline V gene. Trimming took off 1 base at V and 2 bases at J, with 10 bases between the two ends.

The chain employs TRBV3-1 (or the pseudogene TRBV3-2) and TRBJ2-5; TRBD1 might be the D (6 bases). V was cut by 2 bases and J by 5 bases, with 15 bases left in between. CDR3 length: 15 amino acids. Germline-derived CDR1 and CDR2 are LGHDT and YNNKEL (reference sequence). CDR3 DNA sequence: TGTGCCAGCAGCCAAACTCCTGGGGGCTGGGAGACCCAGTACTTC. Protein product: CASSQTPGGWETQYF.

The chain links TRBV15 to TRBJ1-2; D perhaps matches TRBD1 (6 bases). Germline V gene sequence: CDR1 LNHNV, CDR2 YYDKDF (reference sequence). CDR3 length equals 15 residues. The V and J ends lost 0 bases and 8 bases respectively, with 16 bases between them. The CDR3 loop reads CATSREDRLRGGYTF. The CDR3 bases are TGTGCCACCAGCAGAGAGGACAGACTCCGGGGAGGCTACACCTTC.

The CDR3 loop is CASRGQGDIGTEAFF. Here the CDR3 DNA reads TGTGCCAGCAGAGGACAGGGGGATATCGGCACTGAAGCTTTCTTT. J is TRBJ1-1 and V is TRBV6-5; 10 positions agree with TRBD1. This CDR3 spans 15 amino acids. Germline CDR1 and CDR2: MNHEY and SVGAGI. Germline trimming cut 6 bases from V and 4 bases from J; bases unmatched to any gene: 8.

This chain links TRBV5-1 with TRBJ1-5, with D possibly matching TRBD1 (6 bases). V lost 5 bases and J lost 3, with 15 bases in between. CDR1 is SGHRS and CDR2 is YFSETQ in the germline V gene. The CDR3 has 15 amino acids. CDR3 in amino acids: CASRLAAGANQPQHF. The CDR3 bases are TGCGCCAGCAGACTCGCCGCGGGGGCCAATCAGCCCCAGCATTTT.